This entry lists 32 T cell receptor beta chains sequenced from one sample in a study of blood T cell repertoires in COVID-19. Clones were sequenced by immunoSEQ multiplex PCR, and TCRdb holds only the in-frame ones, with some missing. The data hold tens of thousands of clones, with approximately 91% observed a single time. What was sequenced was peripheral blood. All receptors come from a man aged 50 or older with active COVID-19.

The chain joins TRBV27 to TRBJ1-4, with D uncertain. Germline CDR1 and CDR2: MNHEY and SMNVEV (reference sequence). The CDR3 extends over 12 amino acids. Trimming removed 3 bases from V and 8 bases from J, with 7 bases in between. The CDR3: CASSFAGEKLFF. In DNA form, the CDR3 reads TGTGCCAGCAGTTTCGCTGGCGAAAAACTGTTTTTT.

The V gene is TRBV19, the J gene TRBJ1-1; 7 bases agree with TRBD1. The trim removed 5 bases at V and 5 bases at J, leaving 11 bases unmatched. From germline, CDR1 is LNHDA and CDR2 SQIVND (reference sequence). CDR3 length: 15 residues. DNA for the CDR3: TGTGCCAGTAGTCCTACCTCGACAGGGCGGACTGAAGCTTTCTTT. Amino acids: CASSPTSTGRTEAFF.

The chain couples TRBV7-2 to TRBJ2-1, with 8 bases lining up with TRBD2. The CDR3 length is 14 residues. Germline values: CDR1 SGHTA, CDR2 FQGNSA. V shed 6 bases, J shed 8 bases, and the junction held 9 bases outside the gene matches. Written as DNA, the CDR3 is TGTGCCAGCAGACTCCGGGGGGGCCGTGATGAGCAGTTCTTC. This codes for CASRLRGGRDEQFF.

The rearrangement links TRBV10-3 to TRBJ2-3; TRBD2 is a possible D gene (5 bases). Trimming removed 0 bases from V and 3 bases from J, with 7 bases in between. Germline V gene sequence: CDR1 ENHRY, CDR2 SYGVKD. The CDR3 has 14 amino acids. As DNA, the CDR3 is TGTGCCATCAGTGAGTCAATAGCGACAGATACGCAGTATTTT. The encoded protein is CAISESIATDTQYF.

DNA for the CDR3: TGTGCCAGCCGAACCGGGACTAGCGGGGCGCGGGGCACCGGGGAGCTGTTTTTT. Translation: CASRTGTSGARGTGELFF. V gene TRBV3-1 (or the pseudogene TRBV3-2) combines with J gene TRBJ2-2, with TRBD2 identical over 13 bases. Germline loops: CDR1 LGHDT, CDR2 YNNKEL (reference sequence). Trimming at V came to 8 bases and at J to 4 bases, leaving 13 bases not matched to a gene. The CDR3 length is 18 residues.

J is TRBJ2-3 and V is TRBV7-9; D remains ambiguous. The CDR3 length is 15 residues. From germline, CDR1 is SEHNR and CDR2 FQNEAQ (reference sequence). Trimming left V 4 bases short and J 2 bases short, with 13 bases between. CDR3 sequence reads: CASSSTGLSTDTQYF. The CDR3, as DNA: TGTGCCAGCAGCTCGACCGGGTTGTCCACAGATACGCAGTATTTT.

This clone has only a few counts. The chain is built from TRBV3-1 (or the pseudogene TRBV3-2) and TRBJ2-7, with TRBD2 identical over 11 bases. Germline CDR1 is LGHDT and CDR2 is YNNKEL (reference sequence). The CDR3 loop spans 14 amino acids. V was pared by 3 bases and J by 6 bases, with 4 bases of the junction left unmatched. In DNA, the CDR3 is TGTGCCAGCAGCCACCTAGCGGGGGGACGCGAGCAGTACTTC. Its translation is CASSHLAGGREQYF.

This clone has a handful of counts. The chain joins TRBV11-2 to TRBJ1-1; no firm D call. Germline CDR1 reads SGHAT; CDR2 reads FQNNGV. V shed 3 bases and J shed 8 bases, with 16 bases lying between them. CDR3 size: 14 residues. DNA for the CDR3: TGTGCCAGCAGCTTCCACAGAGAAGGATCCGAAGCTTTCTTT. This gives the protein CASSFHREGSEAFF.

The V and J genes are TRBV5-1 and TRBJ1-5; 8 bases align to TRBD1. With V trimmed by 4 bases and J by 5 bases, 8 bases remained unmatched. CDR3 length: 15 amino acids. Germline loops: CDR1 SGHRS, CDR2 YFSETQ. CDR3 sequence: CASSPGVTGDQPQHF. The CDR3 nucleotides are TGCGCCAGCAGCCCTGGAGTGACAGGGGATCAGCCCCAGCATTTT.

CDR3 in DNA: TGTGCCAGCAGCCCACGGTCTCAGCCCAGGGGTGAGCAGTTCTTC. Residues: CASSPRSQPRGEQFF. The rearrangement uses TRBV11-3 and TRBJ2-1; TRBD1 might be the D (6 bases). The CDR3 runs 15 residues. Germline loops: CDR1 SGHNT, CDR2 YENEEA. Trimming cost V 5 bases and J 9 bases, with 20 bases left between them.

This clone appeared once. The J gene is TRBJ2-7, the V gene TRBV7-9; D is undetermined. CDR1 and CDR2 (germline): SEHNR, FQNEAQ (reference sequence). CDR3 size: 11 residues. The V gene lost 8 bases and the J gene lost 7 bases, with 12 bases spanning the gap. The CDR3 region is CASGRQIEQYF. CDR3 nucleotide sequence: TGTGCCAGCGGCAGGCAAATAGAGCAGTACTTC.

The chain has TRBV2 and TRBJ2-7; TRBD2 agrees at 14 bases. The CDR3 contains 14 residues. V lost 6 bases to trimming and J lost 6 bases; unmatched junction nucleotides: 4. Germline values: CDR1 SNHLY, CDR2 FYNNEI. CDR3 bases: TGTGCCAGCAGGGGACTAGCGGGGGTAGGCGAGCAGTACTTC. Translated, it gives CASRGLAGVGEQYF.

In its sample, this clone was seen a few times. The rearrangement joins TRBV5-4 to TRBJ1-6, with 8 bases identical to TRBD1. The length of the CDR3 is 14 residues. The germline gives CDR1 SGHNT, CDR2 YYREEE (reference sequence). The V segment lost 9 bases and the J segment 9 bases; nucleotides outside the gene matches: 11. This chain's CDR3 is CATQGAAGGSPLHF. The CDR3 DNA reads as TGTGCCACCCAGGGGGCAGCGGGTGGTTCACCCCTCCACTTT.

Only one count was recorded for this clone. This chain links TRBV7-2 with TRBJ1-5; no clear D. This CDR3 has 14 residues. V lost 4 bases, J lost 1 base, and 8 bases lay in between. Germline CDR1 is SGHTA and CDR2 is FQGNSA. CDR3 bases: TGTGCCAGCAGCTCGGTGGGCAGCAATCAGCCCCAGCATTTT. Its translation: CASSSVGSNQPQHF.

This clone was seen a handful of times. The chain links TRBV5-1 to TRBJ1-5; D may be TRBD1 (6 bases). Germline values: CDR1 SGHRS, CDR2 YFSETQ. Trimming removed 4 bases at V and 1 base at J, with 12 bases between. The CDR3 has 15 amino acids. This chain's CDR3 is CASSPEGVSNQPQHF. The CDR3 DNA follows: TGCGCCAGCAGCCCCGAGGGGGTGAGCAATCAGCCCCAGCATTTT.

CDR3 loop: CASSLDTFISTDTQYF. In DNA, the CDR3 is TGCGCCAGCAGCTTGGACACCTTCATTTCTACAGATACGCAGTATTTT. The J gene is TRBJ2-3, the V gene TRBV5-1, with unresolved D. The V and J ends lost 0 bases and 3 bases respectively, with 14 bases between them. Germline V gene sequence: CDR1 SGHRS, CDR2 YFSETQ. The CDR3 runs to 16 residues.

This clone has just a few counts. V gene TRBV10-3 combines with J gene TRBJ2-1, with 8 bases identical to TRBD2. The CDR3 length is 17 residues. V lost 4 bases and J lost 7; bases outside the gene matches: 15. Germline values: CDR1 ENHRY, CDR2 SYGVKD. The CDR3 DNA sequence: TGTGCCATCAGTGCCTCCGGGACAACCGGACTAGCAAATGAGCAGTTCTTC. It translates to CAISASGTTGLANEQFF.

V usage is TRBV5-6 and J usage is TRBJ1-2; 12 positions agree with TRBD1. Germline V gives CDR1 SGHDT, CDR2 YYEEEE. V shed 4 bases, J shed 5 bases, and the junction held 3 bases outside the gene matches. This CDR3 comprises 14 residues. CDR3 amino acids: CASSGTGGSYGYTF. DNA for the CDR3: TGTGCCAGCAGCGGGACAGGGGGCTCGTATGGCTACACCTTC.

The J gene is TRBJ1-1, the V gene TRBV15; weak D call: TRBD1 (5 bases). CDR3 size: 13 residues. CDR1 is LNHNV and CDR2 is YYDKDF in the germline V gene (reference sequence). V gave up 3 bases and J gave up 10 bases, with 15 bases separating them. The CDR3 DNA follows: TGTGCCACCAGCAGCCCCCAGGGTAGAATAGCTTTCTTT. It is translated as CATSSPQGRIAFF.

This clone occurred once. The genes are TRBV12-5 and TRBJ2-5, with 10 bases aligning to TRBD2. The CDR3 has 16 amino acids. CDR1 LGHNT and CDR2 FRNRAP come from the germline V gene. V was clipped by 1 base and J by 3 bases; unmatched bases: 5. CDR3 bases: TGTGCTAGTGGTTTGGGCTCTAGCGGGGGAAAAGAGACCCAGTACTTC. Protein product: CASGLGSSGGKETQYF.

This chain links TRBV24-1 with TRBJ2-5; 7 nucleotides agree with TRBD2. With 4 bases clipped from V and 6 bases from J, the junction kept 4 bases outside the gene matches. CDR1 and CDR2 (germline): KGHDR, SFDVKD. This CDR3 is 13 amino acids long. The CDR3 nucleotides read TGTGCCACCAGTGAGGGGGGGAGGCAGACCCAGTACTTC. This translates into CATSEGGRQTQYF.

The CDR3 here is CASSYGRGSGEWETQYF. CDR3 sequence (DNA): TGTGCCAGCAGTTATGGTCGAGGTAGCGGGGAGTGGGAGACCCAGTACTTC. This chain joins TRBV6-2 or TRBV6-3 and TRBJ2-5; 8 bases match TRBD2. CDR1 and CDR2 (germline): MNHEY, SVGEGT. The CDR3 is 17 amino acids. Trimming took 3 bases from V and 5 from J; bases not matched to a gene: 14.

V is TRBV18 and J is TRBJ2-3; TRBD2 matches at 9 bases. CDR1 KGHSH and CDR2 LQKENI come from the germline V gene. The CDR3 contains 17 residues. With V trimmed by 3 bases and J by 4 bases, 11 bases remained unmatched. The CDR3 protein is CASSPVAGAHRADTQYF. For the CDR3, the DNA is TGTGCCAGCTCACCGGTAGCGGGGGCCCACCGGGCAGATACGCAGTATTTT.

The table lists this clone with a few counts. The rearrangement links TRBV7-2 to TRBJ1-6; 9 nucleotides line up with TRBD1. Germline assignment: CDR1 SGHTA and CDR2 FQGNSA. Trimming took 5 bases from V and 10 from J; bases not matched to a gene: 15. This CDR3 is built from 17 residues. CDR3 loop: CASSTRIRQGESSPLHF. DNA of the CDR3: TGTGCCAGCAGCACCCGAATCAGACAGGGGGAGAGCTCACCCCTCCACTTT.

This chain connects TRBV9 to TRBJ2-5, with D perhaps matching TRBD1 (6 bases). This CDR3 spans 14 amino acids. The germline V and J ends were trimmed by 3 bases and 4 bases, with 13 bases remaining between them. The germline gives CDR1 SGDLS, CDR2 YYNGEE. The CDR3 loop reads CASSGPQGGETQYF. CDR3 bases: TGTGCCAGCAGCGGACCCCAAGGGGGAGAGACCCAGTACTTC.

DNA of the CDR3: TGTGCCAGCTCGCTCACAACCTCCCCGGGACTTTCATTGAGGGCAGATACGCAGTATTTT. As protein: CASSLTTSPGLSLRADTQYF. The chain joins TRBV18 to TRBJ2-3; D possibly corresponds to TRBD2 (6 bases). Germline V gives CDR1 KGHSH, CDR2 LQKENI. The V and J ends lost 6 bases and 4 bases respectively, with 32 bases between them. CDR3 length equals 20 residues.

This chain connects TRBV6-5 to TRBJ2-2; unclear D gene. The CDR3 length is 14 residues. V lost 0 bases and J lost 6, with 8 bases in between. Germline lookup yields CDR1 MNHEY and CDR2 SVGAGI. CDR3 amino acids: CASSYSAAAGELFF. The CDR3, as DNA: TGTGCCAGCAGTTACTCCGCCGCGGCCGGGGAGCTGTTTTTT.

The rearrangement uses TRBV7-9 and TRBJ1-6, with no clear D. V lost 5 bases to trimming and J lost 9 bases, with 14 bases between them. The CDR3 totals 14 residues. Germline V gene sequence: CDR1 SEHNR, CDR2 FQNEAQ (reference sequence). The CDR3 region is CASSVTSPLSPLHF. CDR3 in DNA: TGTGCCAGCAGCGTGACTTCCCCCCTTTCACCCCTCCACTTT. The full variable domain, its missing parts supplied by reference TRBV7-9 and TRBJ1-6, is DTGVSQNPRHKITKRGQNVTFRCDPISEHNRLYWYRQTLGQGPEFLTYFQNEAQLEKSRLLSDRFSAERPKGSFSTLEIQRTEQGDSAMYLCASSVTSPLSPLHFGNGTRLTVT.

V and J are TRBV13 and TRBJ2-7; D perhaps matches TRBD2 (5 bases). This CDR3 has 14 amino acids. Germline CDR1 reads PRHDT; CDR2 reads FYEKMQ (reference sequence). The V and J ends lost 0 bases and 7 bases respectively, with 13 bases between them. For the CDR3, the DNA is TGTGCCAGCAGCTTAGGGGGGAGCCTACGGGAGCAGTACTTC. Translated: CASSLGGSLREQYF.

The chain carries TRBV7-3 and TRBJ2-2; 11 bases match TRBD2. The germline V gene encodes CDR1 SGHTA and CDR2 FQGTGA. With V trimmed by 5 bases and J by 2 bases, 7 bases remained unmatched. This CDR3 has 17 amino acids. As DNA, the CDR3 is TGTGCCAGCAGCCGATGGGGACTAGCGGAAAACACCGGGGAGCTGTTTTTT. Encoded protein: CASSRWGLAENTGELFF.

This clone was seen a handful of times. The genes are TRBV3-1 (or the pseudogene TRBV3-2) and TRBJ2-1, with 10 bases that match TRBD2. The CDR3 extends over 16 amino acids. CDR1 and CDR2 (germline): LGHDT, YNNKEL (reference sequence). The V and J ends lost 1 base and 9 bases, in that order; junction bases with no gene match: 9. This chain's CDR3 is CASSQANLGLAFEQFF. In DNA form, the CDR3 reads TGTGCCAGCAGCCAAGCCAATCTGGGACTAGCGTTTGAGCAGTTCTTC.

The rearrangement joins TRBV6-5 to TRBJ1-2; 7 bases line up with TRBD1. V shed 7 bases and J 4 bases; nucleotides not matched to a gene: 6. This CDR3 spans 13 amino acids. The germline gives CDR1 MNHEY, CDR2 SVGAGI. The CDR3 DNA reads as TGTGCCAGCAAAGGGGGCAGCCTCTATGGCTACACCTTC. It codes for CASKGGSLYGYTF.